Listed below are T cell receptor beta chains from one sample, sequenced in a study of T cell clones after liver transplantation. Method: immunoSEQ multiplex PCR; TCRdb's copy keeps in-frame clones and lacks some. The sample contains roughly 55,000 clones, approximately 88% of which appear only once. Sample: CD4+ T cells from blood, taken before liver transplant. These receptor sequences come from a human donor who received a liver transplant. CDR3s include the opening cysteine and the closing phenylalanine or tryptophan. The D gene is left open where the match is weak. The size field is filled for only some rows; it gives once, few, many or a size class.

.	TRBV5-6	.	TRBJ2-3	CASSLELYGTDTQYF	TGTGCCAGCAGCTTGGAACTATATGGGACAGATACGCAGTATTTT
.	TRBV4-1	.	TRBJ1-5	CASSQDDGQPQHF	TGCGCCAGCAGCCAAGACGACGGCCAGCCCCAGCATTTT
.	TRBV2	.	TRBJ1-1	CASSGAGDLNTEAFF	TGTGCCAGCAGTGGGGCAGGGGACTTAAACACTGAAGCTTTCTTT
once	TRBV6-6	.	TRBJ1-4	CASSPARDEKLFF	TGTGCCAGCAGTCCGGCCAGGGATGAAAAACTGTTTTTT
.	TRBV7-9	.	TRBJ1-4	CASSSGVLQGDEKLFF	TGTGCCAGCAGCTCAGGGGTCCTGCAGGGTGATGAAAAACTGTTTTTT
.	TRBV6-6	.	TRBJ2-7	CASRHGTYEQYF	TGTGCCAGCAGACACGGAACATACGAGCAGTACTTC
.	TRBV5-1	.	TRBJ1-1	CASSSDNADTEAFF	TGCGCCAGCAGCTCCGACAATGCGGACACTGAAGCTTTCTTT
.	TRBV7-2	.	TRBJ1-4	CASSLRSGEKLFF	TGTGCCAGCAGCTTAAGGTCGGGAGAAAAACTGTTTTTT
.	TRBV19	.	TRBJ2-7	CASSSPRNEQCF	TGTGCCAGTAGTAGCCCCCGCAACGAGCAGTGCTTC
.	TRBV19	TRBD2	TRBJ2-1	CASSGRGAGGFGEQFF	TGTGCCAGTAGTGGTCGAGGAGCGGGAGGGTTCGGAGAGCAGTTCTTC
.	TRBV7-9	.	TRBJ2-2	CASSLVRSANTGELFF	TGTGCCAGCAGCTTAGTTAGGAGCGCGAACACCGGGGAGCTGTTTTTT
.	TRBV7-8	.	TRBJ1-2	CASSVDRAGGYGGYTF	TGTGCCAGCAGCGTCGATCGGGCCGGGGGATATGGGGGCTACACCTTC
.	TRBV6-5	TRBD2	TRBJ2-7	CASSRSGSSYEQYF	TGTGCCAGCAGTCGTAGCGGGAGCTCCTACGAGCAGTACTTC
.	TRBV19	.	TRBJ1-5	CASSGSSNQPQHF	TGTGCCAGTTCGGGAAGTAGCAATCAGCCCCAGCATTTT
.	TRBV6-1	.	TRBJ1-2	CASSERELANYGYTF	TGTGCCAGCAGTGAAAGAGAGTTAGCTAACTATGGCTACACCTTC
once	TRBV6-1	.	TRBJ1-1	CASRWTPNTEAFF	TGTGCCAGCAGATGGACACCGAACACTGAAGCTTTCTTT
.	TRBV2	.	TRBJ1-2	CASSLPPGVDGYTF	TGTGCCAGCAGTCTCCCCCCGGGAGTAGATGGCTACACCTTC
.	TRBV7-2	.	TRBJ1-1	CASSLRMNTEAFF	TGTGCCAGCAGCTTAAGAATGAACACTGAAGCTTTCTTT
once	TRBV19	TRBD1	TRBJ2-7	CASSIQTGPYEQYF	TGTGCCAGTAGTATACAGACAGGGCCCTACGAGCAGTACTTC
.	TRBV7-8	.	TRBJ2-7	CASSSGTNEQYF	TGTGCCAGCAGCTCCGGAACTAACGAGCAGTACTTC
.	TRBV6-6	TRBD1	TRBJ2-7	CASSPQGDSYEQYF	TGTGCCAGCAGTCCACAGGGGGACTCCTACGAGCAGTACTTC
.	TRBV28	TRBD2	TRBJ2-7	CASSIAGVGYEQYF	TGTGCCAGCAGCATAGCGGGAGTTGGTTACGAGCAGTACTTC
few	TRBV7-2	.	TRBJ1-4	CASSLPGATNEKLFF	TGTGCCAGCAGCTTACCAGGGGCAACTAATGAAAAACTGTTTTTT
.	TRBV5-5	.	TRBJ2-7	CASSLQDFSYEQYF	TGTGCCAGCAGCCTTCAGGATTTCTCCTACGAGCAGTACTTC
.	TRBV6-1	.	TRBJ2-2	CASIGSNTGELFF	TGTGCCAGCATCGGATCGAACACCGGGGAGCTGTTTTTT
.	TRBV5-5	.	TRBJ2-4	CASSVGTAKNIQYF	TGTGCCAGCAGCGTAGGTACAGCGAAAAACATTCAGTACTTC
.	TRBV7-2	.	TRBJ1-5	CASSLVGNQPQHF	TGTGCCAGCAGCTTAGTGGGAAATCAGCCCCAGCATTTT
.	TRBV18	TRBD1	TRBJ1-5	CASSPIPTGRNQPQHF	TGTGCCAGCTCACCTATTCCGACAGGGAGGAATCAGCCCCAGCATTTT
.	TRBV7-2	TRBD2	TRBJ2-6	CASSWVGLAGVSGANVLTF	TGTGCCAGCAGCTGGGTCGGACTAGCGGGGGTTTCTGGGGCCAACGTCCTGACTTTC